This entry lists 17 T cell receptor beta chains sequenced from one sample in a study of T cell responses to AZD1222 COVID-19 vaccine. Assay used: immunoSEQ multiplex PCR; TCRdb lists only in-frame clones, some missing. The top ten hold approximately 3.1% of the sample, which has 150,000 or so clones, roughly nine tenths seen once. Source: peripheral blood, taken on day 0 of AZD1222 vaccination. The origin of the receptors is an adult in good health.

The J gene is TRBJ2-2, the V gene TRBV18; D gene uncertain. CDR1 and CDR2 (germline): KGHSH, LQKENI. The germline V and J ends were trimmed by 3 bases and 2 bases, with 10 bases remaining between them. The CDR3 extends over 15 amino acids. CDR3 in amino acids: CASSPPILNTGELFF. The CDR3 DNA reads as TGTGCCAGCTCACCCCCAATCCTTAACACCGGGGAGCTGTTTTTT.

The V gene is TRBV2, the J gene TRBJ2-1; 10 bases match TRBD2. Germline CDR1 is SNHLY and CDR2 is FYNNEI. There are 15 residues in the CDR3. The junction had 8 bases not matched to a gene; V was cut back by 4 bases and J by 8 bases. The CDR3 loop is CASSVELAGVDEQFF. The DNA of the CDR3 is TGTGCCAGCAGTGTGGAGCTAGCGGGAGTAGATGAGCAGTTCTTC.

The sample holds a few counts of this clone. The chain couples TRBV29-1 to TRBJ2-1, with 8 bases that match TRBD2. The V and J ends lost 4 bases and 9 bases, in that order; junction bases with no gene match: 11. This CDR3 comprises 14 residues. Germline CDR1 SQVTM, CDR2 ANQGSEA. In nucleotides, the CDR3 is TGCAGCGTTGGGGATGGCGGGAGGACGGGTGAGCAGTTCTTC. It codes for CSVGDGGRTGEQFF.

This chain uses TRBV7-2 with TRBJ1-4; perhaps TRBD1 as D (5 bases). This CDR3 comprises 15 residues. V lost 2 bases, J lost 6 bases, and 13 bases lay in between. Looked up from germline, CDR1 is SGHTA and CDR2 is FQGNSA. The CDR3 region is CASSLMFRGDEKLFF. The CDR3 DNA sequence: TGTGCCAGCAGCTTAATGTTCCGGGGCGATGAAAAACTGTTTTTT.

The chain employs TRBV28 and TRBJ2-6; TRBD2 is a possible D gene (6 bases). CDR1 MDHEN and CDR2 SYDVKM come from the germline V gene. With 7 bases removed from V and 0 bases from J, the gap between germline ends came to 10 bases. The CDR3 contains 15 residues. CDR3 residues: CASKSAGSGANVLTF. In nucleotides, the CDR3 is TGTGCCAGCAAGTCAGCGGGCTCTGGGGCCAACGTCCTGACTTTC.

This chain connects TRBV7-8 to TRBJ1-4; TRBD1 might be the D (6 bases). V lost 6 bases, J lost 6 bases, and 14 bases lay in between. Germline V gene data show CDR1 as SGHVS and CDR2 as FQNEAQ. CDR3 size: 14 residues. The CDR3 protein is CASSPEGGHEKLFF. Here the CDR3 DNA reads TGTGCCAGCAGTCCTGAGGGGGGGCATGAAAAACTGTTTTTT.

The rearrangement uses TRBV6-2 or TRBV6-3 and TRBJ1-1, with D maybe TRBD1 (5 bases). CDR3 length: 13 residues. CDR1 and CDR2 from the germline V gene are MNHEY and SVGEGT. V gave up 2 bases and J gave up 5 bases, with 9 bases separating them. The CDR3 loop reads CASSYLQGTEAFF. CDR3 bases: TGTGCCAGCAGTTACCTCCAGGGAACTGAAGCTTTCTTT.

The rearrangement uses TRBV29-1 and TRBJ2-7, with D perhaps matching TRBD1 (7 bases). V dropped 6 bases and J dropped 1 base, with 13 bases sitting between them. The CDR3 runs to 13 residues. The germline CDR1 and CDR2 sequences are SQVTM and ANQGSEA. The CDR3 sequence is CSVLTGRSYEQYF. The CDR3 nucleotides read TGCAGCGTCCTGACAGGGAGGTCCTACGAGCAGTACTTC.

This chain joins TRBV7-9 and TRBJ2-7; TRBD2 is a possible D gene (6 bases). The CDR3 covers 15 residues. Germline CDR1 and CDR2: SEHNR and FQNEAQ (reference sequence). Trimming removed 5 bases at V and 2 bases at J, with 16 bases between. CDR3 in amino acids: CASSRAVGGAYEQYF. The CDR3, as DNA: TGTGCCAGCAGCCGAGCTGTCGGGGGAGCCTACGAGCAGTACTTC.

This chain links TRBV27 with TRBJ1-6; 7 bases are shared with TRBD1. Germline V lookup: CDR1 MNHEY, CDR2 SMNVEV (reference sequence). The CDR3 spans 15 residues. The ends lost 2 bases at V and 10 bases at J; junction bases unmatched: 8. CDR3 DNA sequence: TGTGCCAGCAGTTTAGACAGGGTGGTAGGATCACCCCTCCACTTT. Amino acids: CASSLDRVVGSPLHF.

This clone has just a few counts. The same CDR3 arises from other DNA sequences in this sample as well. The chain employs TRBV20-1 and TRBJ2-5, with D unclear. This CDR3 has 10 residues. V shed 6 bases and J shed 4 bases, with 6 bases lying between them. Germline-derived CDR1 and CDR2 are DFQATT and SNEGSKA (reference sequence). The DNA of the CDR3 is TGCAGTGCCCTCGGAGAGACCCAGTACTTC. Residues: CSALGETQYF.

This chain uses TRBV9 with TRBJ2-7; either TRBD1 or TRBD2 may fit D (5 bases each). The CDR3 contains 13 residues. V dropped 4 bases and J dropped 6 bases, with 14 bases sitting between them. Germline CDR1 reads SGDLS; CDR2 reads YYNGEE. The CDR3 region has the DNA TGTGCCAGCAGCCCAGGGACCTTCGGCGAGCAGTACTTC. It codes for CASSPGTFGEQYF.

Concerning this clone itself: The sample holds other DNA sequences that translate to the same CDR3. V gene TRBV27 combines with J gene TRBJ1-5, with D tentatively TRBD1 (5 bases). CDR3 length: 13 residues. Looked up from germline, CDR1 is MNHEY and CDR2 is SMNVEV (reference sequence). Trimming took 4 bases from V and 1 from J, leaving 5 bases between them. The CDR3 DNA follows: TGTGCCAGCAGTTGGGACAGCAATCAGCCCCAGCATTTT. This gives the protein CASSWDSNQPQHF.

J is TRBJ2-1 and V is TRBV4-3, with 10 bases matching TRBD1. J gave up 6 bases and V 0 bases, and 11 bases lay outside the gene matches. Germline CDR1 and CDR2: LGHNA and YSLEER. This CDR3 has 18 amino acids. The CDR3 bases are TGCGCCAGCAGCCAAGATCAGGGGGGGACAGGGGTCCCCAATGAGCAGTTCTTC. Protein sequence: CASSQDQGGTGVPNEQFF.

This chain links TRBV11-2 with TRBJ1-2, with TRBD1 matching over 9 bases. V lost 5 bases to trimming and J lost 4 bases; unmatched junction nucleotides: 11. The CDR3 totals 16 residues. Per germline, CDR1 SGHAT and CDR2 FQNNGV. The CDR3 protein is CASSRTGGVASYGYTF. The CDR3 nucleotides are TGTGCCAGCAGCCGTACAGGGGGCGTCGCAAGCTATGGCTACACCTTC.

This chain joins TRBV5-1 and TRBJ2-5; 8 bases are shared with TRBD2. From germline, CDR1 is SGHRS and CDR2 YFSETQ. V shed 2 bases, J shed 1 base, and the junction held 4 bases outside the gene matches. The length of the CDR3 is 15 residues. CDR3 in amino acids: CASSLAGASQETQYF. The CDR3 nucleotides read TGCGCCAGCAGCTTAGCGGGAGCCTCCCAAGAGACCCAGTACTTC.

The rearrangement links TRBV7-2 to TRBJ2-5; 9 bases line up with TRBD2. The CDR3 extends over 15 amino acids. CDR1 and CDR2 from the germline V gene are SGHTA and FQGNSA. V lost 8 bases, J lost 4 bases, and 11 bases stayed unmatched. In DNA form, the CDR3 reads TGTGCCAGCTTTTTGGCGGGAGGGCCCGGAGAGACCCAGTACTTC. Its translation: CASFLAGGPGETQYF.